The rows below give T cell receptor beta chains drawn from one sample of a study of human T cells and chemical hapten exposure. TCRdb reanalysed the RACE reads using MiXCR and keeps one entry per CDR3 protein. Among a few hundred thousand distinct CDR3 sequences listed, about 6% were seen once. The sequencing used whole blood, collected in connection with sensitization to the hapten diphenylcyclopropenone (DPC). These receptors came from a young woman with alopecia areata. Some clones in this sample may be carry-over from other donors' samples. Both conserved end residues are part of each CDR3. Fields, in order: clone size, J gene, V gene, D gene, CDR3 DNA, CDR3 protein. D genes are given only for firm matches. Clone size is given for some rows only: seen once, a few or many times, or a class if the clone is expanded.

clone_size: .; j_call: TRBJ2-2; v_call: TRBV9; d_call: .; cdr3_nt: TGTGCCAGCAGCGTAAATCAGGGCCGGACCGGGGAGCTGTTTTTT; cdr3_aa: CASSVNQGRTGELFF
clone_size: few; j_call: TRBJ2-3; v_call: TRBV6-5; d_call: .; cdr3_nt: TGTGCCATTCGTAAGGCAGATACGCAGTATTTT; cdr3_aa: CAIRKADTQYF
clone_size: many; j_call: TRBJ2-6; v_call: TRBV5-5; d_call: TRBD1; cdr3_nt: TGTGCCAGCAGCAGGACAGGCGCAAGCTCTGGGGCCAACGTCCTGACTTTC; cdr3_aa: CASSRTGASSGANVLTF
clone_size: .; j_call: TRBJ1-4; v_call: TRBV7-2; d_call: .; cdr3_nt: TGTGCCAGCAGCTTAAGTGGCGGGGGAACTAATGAAAAACTGTTTTTT; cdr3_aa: CASSLSGGGTNEKLFF
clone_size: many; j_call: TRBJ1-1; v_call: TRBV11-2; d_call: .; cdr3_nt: TGTGCCAGCAGCTCTCTCGGTCCTGAAGCTTTCTTT; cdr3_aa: CASSSLGPEAFF
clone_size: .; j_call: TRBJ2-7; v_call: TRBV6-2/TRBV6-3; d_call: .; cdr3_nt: TGTGCCAGCAGTTACGTGCAGCTTGCCTACGAGCAGTACTTC; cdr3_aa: CASSYVQLAYEQYF
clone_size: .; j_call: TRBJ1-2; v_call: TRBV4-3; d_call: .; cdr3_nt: TGCGCCAGCAGCCAAGACTATGGGATGAACTATGGCTACACCTTC; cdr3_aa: CASSQDYGMNYGYTF
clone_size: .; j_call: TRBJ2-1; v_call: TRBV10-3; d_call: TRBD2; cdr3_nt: TGTGCCATCACCCCGAGTAGCGGGGGCAATGAGCAGTTCTTC; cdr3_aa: CAITPSSGGNEQFF
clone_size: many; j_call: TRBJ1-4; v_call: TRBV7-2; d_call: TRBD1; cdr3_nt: TGTGCCAGCAGCTTAGGGGCGGGACAGGGGACGGAAAAACTGTTTTTT; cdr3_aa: CASSLGAGQGTEKLFF
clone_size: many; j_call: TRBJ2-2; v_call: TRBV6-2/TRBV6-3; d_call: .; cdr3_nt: TGTGCCAGCACCGAACCGTTGAACACCGGGGAGCTGTTTTTT; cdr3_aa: CASTEPLNTGELFF
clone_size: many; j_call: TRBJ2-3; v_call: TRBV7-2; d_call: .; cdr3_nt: TGTGCCAGCAGCTCCAGGCTAGGCAGCACAGATACGCAGTATTTT; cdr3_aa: CASSSRLGSTDTQYF
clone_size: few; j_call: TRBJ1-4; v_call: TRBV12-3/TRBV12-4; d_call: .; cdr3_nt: TGTGCCAGCAGTTTATCTACAACTAATGAAAAACTGTTTTTT; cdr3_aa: CASSLSTTNEKLFF
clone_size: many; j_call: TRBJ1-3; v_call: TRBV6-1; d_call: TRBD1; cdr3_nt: TGTGCCGGGTCGTGGAGGCAGGGGGCTTCCGATAACACCATATATTTT; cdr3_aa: CAGSWRQGASDNTIYF
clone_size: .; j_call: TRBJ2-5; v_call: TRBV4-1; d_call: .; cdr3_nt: TGCGCCAGCAGCCCAGAGTTTAGCCCCCGAGAGACCCAGTACTTC; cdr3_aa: CASSPEFSPRETQYF
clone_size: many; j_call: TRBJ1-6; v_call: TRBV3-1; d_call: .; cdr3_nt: TGTGCCAGCAGCCGTCGACGGGTGGATTTAAATAATTCACCCCTCCACTTT; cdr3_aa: CASSRRRVDLNNSPLHF
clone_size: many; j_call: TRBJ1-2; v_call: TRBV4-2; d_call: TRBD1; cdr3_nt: TGTGCCAGCAGCCAGCGGACAGGGCTTTTTGGAGACTATGGCTACACCTTC; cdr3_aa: CASSQRTGLFGDYGYTF
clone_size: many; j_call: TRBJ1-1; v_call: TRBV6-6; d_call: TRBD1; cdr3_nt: TGTGCCAGCAGAAAGGGGGCTCATGAAGCTTTCTTT; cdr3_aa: CASRKGAHEAFF
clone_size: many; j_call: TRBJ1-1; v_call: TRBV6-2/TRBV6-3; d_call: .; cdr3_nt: TGTGCCAGCAGTTACGGGGGAGCGAGTGAAGCTTTCTTT; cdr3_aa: CASSYGGASEAFF
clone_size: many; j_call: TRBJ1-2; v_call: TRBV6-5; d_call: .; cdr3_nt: TGTGCCACCCGATTGAGTTACTATGGCTACACCTTC; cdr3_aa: CATRLSYYGYTF
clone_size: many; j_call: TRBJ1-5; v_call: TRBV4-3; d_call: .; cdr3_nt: TGCGCCAGCAGCCAAGTAAGGGGTAGTCAGCCCCAGCATTTT; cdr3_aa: CASSQVRGSQPQHF
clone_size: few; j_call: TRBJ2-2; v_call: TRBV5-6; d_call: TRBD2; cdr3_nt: TGTGCCAGCAGCCTAGCGGGGGGGCGTCCCGGGGAGCTGTTTTTT; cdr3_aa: CASSLAGGRPGELFF
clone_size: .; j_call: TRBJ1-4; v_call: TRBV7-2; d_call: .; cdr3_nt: TGTGCCAGCAGCCTGCGGGACCGAGCTAATGAAAAACTGTTTTTT; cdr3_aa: CASSLRDRANEKLFF
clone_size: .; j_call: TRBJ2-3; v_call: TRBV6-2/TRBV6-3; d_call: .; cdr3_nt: TGTGCCAGCACCGATGGGACACTAGCAGATACGCAGTATTTT; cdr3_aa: CASTDGTLADTQYF
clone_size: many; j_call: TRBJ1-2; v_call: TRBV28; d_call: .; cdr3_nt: TGTGCCAGCAGTTTCCCCGAGGGGATCGGCTATGGCTACACCTTC; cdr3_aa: CASSFPEGIGYGYTF
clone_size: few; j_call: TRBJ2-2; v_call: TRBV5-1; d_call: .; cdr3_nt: TGCGCCAGCAGCCTCATGGGGGCCGAGAACACCGGGGAGCTGTTTTTT; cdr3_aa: CASSLMGAENTGELFF
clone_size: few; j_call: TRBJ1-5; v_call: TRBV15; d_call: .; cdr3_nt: TGTGCCACCAGCAGAGATGGATGGGGGAATCCAAATCAGCCCCAGCATTTT; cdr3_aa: CATSRDGWGNPNQPQHF
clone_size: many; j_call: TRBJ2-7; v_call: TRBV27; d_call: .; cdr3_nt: TGTGCCAGCGGAGGGGTGCCCCACGAGCAGTACTTC; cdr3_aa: CASGGVPHEQYF
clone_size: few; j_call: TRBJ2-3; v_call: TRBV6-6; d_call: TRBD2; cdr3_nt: TGTGCCACGGGGGCGGGACTAGCGGTTCTCACAGATACGCAGTATTTT; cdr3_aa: CATGAGLAVLTDTQYF
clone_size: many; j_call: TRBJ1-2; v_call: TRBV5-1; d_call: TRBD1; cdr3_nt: TGCGCCAGCAGCTTACAGGGGATTACTAACTATGGCTACACCTTC; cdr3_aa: CASSLQGITNYGYTF
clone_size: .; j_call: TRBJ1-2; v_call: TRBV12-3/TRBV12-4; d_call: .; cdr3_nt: TGTGCCAGCAGCCAGGGACGACCGTATGGCTACACCTTC; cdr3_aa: CASSQGRPYGYTF
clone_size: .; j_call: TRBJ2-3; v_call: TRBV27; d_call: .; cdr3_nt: TGTGCCAGCAGTTCGGGGGTTGGGGATACGCAGTATTTT; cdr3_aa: CASSSGVGDTQYF
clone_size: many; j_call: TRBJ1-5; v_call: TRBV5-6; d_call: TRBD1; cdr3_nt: TGTGCCAGCACCAAAGCTCAGGGGGATCAGCCCCAGCATTTT; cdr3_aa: CASTKAQGDQPQHF
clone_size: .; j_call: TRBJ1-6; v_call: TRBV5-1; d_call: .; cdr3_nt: TGCGCCAGCAGCTTGGCAGGGGCTGGTTCACCCCTCCACTTT; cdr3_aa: CASSLAGAGSPLHF
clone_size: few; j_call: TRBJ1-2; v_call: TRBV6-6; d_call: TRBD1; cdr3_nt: TGTGCCAGCAGTTACTCGGTGGACAGGGAATTACGGGTAGATGGCTACACCTTC; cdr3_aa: CASSYSVDRELRVDGYTF
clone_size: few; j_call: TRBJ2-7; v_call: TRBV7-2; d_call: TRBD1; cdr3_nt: TGTGCCAGCAGCAAGGACAGGGCCTACGAGCAGTACTTC; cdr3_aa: CASSKDRAYEQYF
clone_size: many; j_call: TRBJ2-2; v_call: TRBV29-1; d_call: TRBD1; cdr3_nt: TGCAGCGTTGGCGGTCAGGGGGCGCCCGGGGAGCTGTTTTTT; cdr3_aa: CSVGGQGAPGELFF
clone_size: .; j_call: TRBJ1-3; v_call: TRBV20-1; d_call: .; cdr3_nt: TGCAGTGCTAGAGATCGGCCGGTCAGGGGATCTGGAAACACCATATATTTT; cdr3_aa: CSARDRPVRGSGNTIYF
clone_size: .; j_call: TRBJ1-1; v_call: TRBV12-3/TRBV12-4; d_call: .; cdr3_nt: TGTGCCAGCAGTTTAAGGGAAGACACTGAAGCTTTCTTT; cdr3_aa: CASSLREDTEAFF
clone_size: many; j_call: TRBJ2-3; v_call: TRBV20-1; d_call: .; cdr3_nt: TGCAGTGCTAGAGGACAGAGTAGCACAGATACGCAGTATTTT; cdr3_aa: CSARGQSSTDTQYF
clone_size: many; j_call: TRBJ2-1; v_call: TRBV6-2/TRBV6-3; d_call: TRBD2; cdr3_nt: TGTGCCAGCAGTTTAGTCGGTAGCGGGGGTCATGAGCAGTTCTTC; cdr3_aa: CASSLVGSGGHEQFF